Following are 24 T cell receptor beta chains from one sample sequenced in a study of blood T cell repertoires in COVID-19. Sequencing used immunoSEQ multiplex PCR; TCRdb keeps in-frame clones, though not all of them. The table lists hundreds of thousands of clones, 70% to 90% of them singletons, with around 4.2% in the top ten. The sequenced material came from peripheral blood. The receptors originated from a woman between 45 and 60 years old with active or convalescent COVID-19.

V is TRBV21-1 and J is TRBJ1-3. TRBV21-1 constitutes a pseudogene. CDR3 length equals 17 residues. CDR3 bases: TGTGCCAGCAGCAAAGAACGAGGAACCCCCTCGGGAAACACCATATATTTT. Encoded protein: CASSKERGTPSGNTIYF.

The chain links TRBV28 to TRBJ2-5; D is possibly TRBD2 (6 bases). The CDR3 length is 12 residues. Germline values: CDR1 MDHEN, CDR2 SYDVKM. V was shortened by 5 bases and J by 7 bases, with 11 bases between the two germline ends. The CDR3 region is CASSRLVGTQYF. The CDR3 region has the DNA TGTGCCAGCAGTAGACTAGTGGGGACCCAGTACTTC.

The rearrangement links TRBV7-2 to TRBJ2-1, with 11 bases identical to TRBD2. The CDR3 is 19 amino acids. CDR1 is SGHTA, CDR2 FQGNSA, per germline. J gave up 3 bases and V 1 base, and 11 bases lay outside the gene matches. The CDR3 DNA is TGTGCCAGCAGCTTAGGAAGTAGACTAGCGGGAAGGGACTACAATGAGCAGTTCTTC. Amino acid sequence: CASSLGSRLAGRDYNEQFF.

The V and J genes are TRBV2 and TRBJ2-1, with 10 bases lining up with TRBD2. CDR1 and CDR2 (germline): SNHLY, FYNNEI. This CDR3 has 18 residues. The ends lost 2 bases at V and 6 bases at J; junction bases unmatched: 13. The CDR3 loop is CASSEIASGRIRGNEQFF. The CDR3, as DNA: TGTGCCAGCAGTGAAATCGCTAGCGGGAGAATTAGGGGCAATGAGCAGTTCTTC.

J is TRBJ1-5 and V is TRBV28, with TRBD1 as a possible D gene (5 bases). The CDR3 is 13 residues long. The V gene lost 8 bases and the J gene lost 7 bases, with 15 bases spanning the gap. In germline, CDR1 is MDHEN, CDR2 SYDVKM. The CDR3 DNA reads TGTGCCAGCCTTGGGGGGAGTAGGCAGCCCCAGCATTTT. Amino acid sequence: CASLGGSRQPQHF.

For the CDR3, the DNA is TGTGCCAGCAGCTTAGCGTCTGCGCGGGAGAGCTCCTACAATGAGCAGTTCTTC. This codes for CASSLASARESSYNEQFF. V is TRBV7-8 and J is TRBJ2-1; 7 bases line up with TRBD2. The V gene end was trimmed by 0 bases and the J gene end by 0 bases; junction bases not matched to a gene: 8. CDR1 SGHVS and CDR2 FQNEAQ come from the germline V gene. There are 18 residues in the CDR3. The full variable domain, with the rest looked up from reference TRBV7-8 and TRBJ2-1, is GAGVSQSPRYKVAKRGQDVALRCDPISGHVSLFWYQQALGQGPEFLTYFQNEAQLDKSGLPSDRFFAERPEGSVSTLKIQRTQQEDSAVYLCASSLASARESSYNEQFFGPGTRLTVL.

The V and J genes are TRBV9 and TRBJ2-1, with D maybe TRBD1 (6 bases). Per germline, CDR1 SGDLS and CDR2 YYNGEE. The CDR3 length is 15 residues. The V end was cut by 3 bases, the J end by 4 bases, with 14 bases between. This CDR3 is CASSANTGLYNEQFF. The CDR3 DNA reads TGTGCCAGCAGCGCGAACACAGGGTTGTACAATGAGCAGTTCTTC.

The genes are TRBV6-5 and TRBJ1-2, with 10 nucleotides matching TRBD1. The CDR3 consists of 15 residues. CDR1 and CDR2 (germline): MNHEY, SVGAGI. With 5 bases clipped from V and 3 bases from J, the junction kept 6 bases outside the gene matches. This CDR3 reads CASSLQTGGHYGYTF. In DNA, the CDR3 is TGTGCCAGCAGTCTTCAGACAGGGGGCCACTATGGCTACACCTTC.

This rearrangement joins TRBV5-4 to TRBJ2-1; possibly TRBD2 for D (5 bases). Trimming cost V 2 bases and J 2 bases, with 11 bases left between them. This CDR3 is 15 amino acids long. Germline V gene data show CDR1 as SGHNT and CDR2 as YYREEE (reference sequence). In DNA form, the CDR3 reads TGTGCCAGCAGCTTTGTAGCGTCAACCTACAATGAGCAGTTCTTC. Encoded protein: CASSFVASTYNEQFF.

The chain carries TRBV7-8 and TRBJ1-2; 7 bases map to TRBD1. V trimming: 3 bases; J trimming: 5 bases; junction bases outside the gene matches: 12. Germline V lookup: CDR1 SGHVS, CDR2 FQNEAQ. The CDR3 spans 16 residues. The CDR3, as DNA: TGTGCCAGCAGCTTGGGGGGACAGCCTTTAGGGTATGGCTACACCTTC. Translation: CASSLGGQPLGYGYTF.

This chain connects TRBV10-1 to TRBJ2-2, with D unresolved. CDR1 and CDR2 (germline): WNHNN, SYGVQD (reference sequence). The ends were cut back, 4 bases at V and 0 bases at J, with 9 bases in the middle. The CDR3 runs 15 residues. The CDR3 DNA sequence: TGCGCCAGCAGTGGCAACCCGGCGAACACCGGGGAGCTGTTTTTT. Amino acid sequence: CASSGNPANTGELFF.

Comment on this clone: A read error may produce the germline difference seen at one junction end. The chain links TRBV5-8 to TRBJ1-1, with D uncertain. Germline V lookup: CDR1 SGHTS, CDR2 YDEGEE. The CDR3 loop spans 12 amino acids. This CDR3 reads CASSLGRAIGNF. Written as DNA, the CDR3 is TGTGCCAGCAGCTTGGGGCGGGCAATAGGGAATTTT.

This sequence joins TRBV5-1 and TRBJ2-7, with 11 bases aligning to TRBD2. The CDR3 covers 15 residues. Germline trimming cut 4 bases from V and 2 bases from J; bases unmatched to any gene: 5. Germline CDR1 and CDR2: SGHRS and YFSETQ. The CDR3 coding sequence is TGCGCCAGCAGCCGGACTAGCGGGCTCACCTACGAGCAGTACTTC. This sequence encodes CASSRTSGLTYEQYF.

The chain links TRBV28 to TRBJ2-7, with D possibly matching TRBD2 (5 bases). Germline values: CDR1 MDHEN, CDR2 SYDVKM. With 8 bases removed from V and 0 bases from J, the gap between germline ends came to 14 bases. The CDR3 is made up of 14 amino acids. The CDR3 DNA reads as TGTGCCAGCCCCCCTTCGGGGAGCTCCTACGAGCAGTACTTC. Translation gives CASPPSGSSYEQYF.

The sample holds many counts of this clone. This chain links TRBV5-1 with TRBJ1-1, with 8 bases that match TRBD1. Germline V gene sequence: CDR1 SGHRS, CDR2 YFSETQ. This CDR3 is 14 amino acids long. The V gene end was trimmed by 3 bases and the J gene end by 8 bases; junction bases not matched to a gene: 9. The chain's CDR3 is CASSSGQGELEAFF. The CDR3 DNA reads TGCGCCAGCAGCTCCGGACAGGGCGAGCTAGAAGCTTTCTTT.

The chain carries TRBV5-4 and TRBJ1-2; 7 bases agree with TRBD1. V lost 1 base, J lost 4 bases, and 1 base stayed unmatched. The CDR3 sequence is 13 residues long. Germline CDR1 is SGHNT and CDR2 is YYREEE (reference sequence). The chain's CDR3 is CASSLTGAYGYTF. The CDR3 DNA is TGTGCCAGCAGCTTGACAGGGGCCTATGGCTACACCTTC.

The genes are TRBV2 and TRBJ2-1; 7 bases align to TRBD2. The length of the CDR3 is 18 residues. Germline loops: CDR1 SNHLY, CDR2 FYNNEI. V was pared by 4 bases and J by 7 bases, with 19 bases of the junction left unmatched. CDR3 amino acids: CASSVASGPPSLSNEQFF. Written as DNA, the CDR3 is TGTGCCAGCAGTGTAGCTAGCGGCCCCCCGAGCCTTTCGAATGAGCAGTTCTTC.

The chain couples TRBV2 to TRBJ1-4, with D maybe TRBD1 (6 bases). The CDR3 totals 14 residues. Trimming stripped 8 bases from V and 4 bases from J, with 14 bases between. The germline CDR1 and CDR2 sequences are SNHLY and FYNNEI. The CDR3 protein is CASYEDSLNEKLFF. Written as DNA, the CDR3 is TGTGCCAGCTATGAGGACAGCCTTAATGAAAAACTGTTTTTT.

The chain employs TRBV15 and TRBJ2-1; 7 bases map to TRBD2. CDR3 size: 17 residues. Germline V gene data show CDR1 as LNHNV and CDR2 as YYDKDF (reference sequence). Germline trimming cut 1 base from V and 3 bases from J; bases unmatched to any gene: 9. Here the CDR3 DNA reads TGTGCCACCAGCAGAGTTGTAGCGGGCAGCCTCTACAATGAGCAGTTCTTC. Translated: CATSRVVAGSLYNEQFF.

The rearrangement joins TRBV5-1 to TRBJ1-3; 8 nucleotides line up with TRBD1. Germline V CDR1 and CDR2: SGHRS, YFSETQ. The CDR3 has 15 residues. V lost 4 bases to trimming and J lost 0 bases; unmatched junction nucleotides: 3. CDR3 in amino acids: CASSPGTGSGNTIYF. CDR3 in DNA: TGCGCCAGCAGCCCCGGGACAGGCTCTGGAAACACCATATATTTT.

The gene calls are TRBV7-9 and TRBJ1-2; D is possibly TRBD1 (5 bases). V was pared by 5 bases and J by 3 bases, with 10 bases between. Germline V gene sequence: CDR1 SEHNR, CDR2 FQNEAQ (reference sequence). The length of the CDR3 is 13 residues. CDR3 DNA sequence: TGTGCCAGCAGCCTAATGACAGACTATGGCTACACCTTC. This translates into CASSLMTDYGYTF.

DNA of the CDR3: TGCGCCAGCAGCTCATCCGCGGGCGGGGGGAACTACGAGCAGTACTTC. It codes for CASSSSAGGGNYEQYF. The J gene is TRBJ2-7, the V gene TRBV5-1; TRBD2 matches 8 bases. CDR1 SGHRS and CDR2 YFSETQ come from the germline V gene. V lost 3 bases, J lost 3 bases, and 11 bases stayed unmatched. This CDR3 has 16 amino acids.

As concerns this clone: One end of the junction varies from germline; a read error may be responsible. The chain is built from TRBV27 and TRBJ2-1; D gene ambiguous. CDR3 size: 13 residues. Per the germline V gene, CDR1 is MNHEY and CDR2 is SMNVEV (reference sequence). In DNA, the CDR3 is TGTGCCAGCAGTTCTCCCTCCCACAATGAGCAGTTCTTC. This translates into CASSSPSHNEQFF.

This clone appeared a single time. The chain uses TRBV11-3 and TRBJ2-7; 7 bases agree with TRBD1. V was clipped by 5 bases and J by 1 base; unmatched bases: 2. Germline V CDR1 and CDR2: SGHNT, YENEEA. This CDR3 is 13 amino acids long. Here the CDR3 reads CASSPRGSYEQYF. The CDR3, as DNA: TGTGCCAGCAGCCCCAGGGGGTCCTACGAGCAGTACTTC.